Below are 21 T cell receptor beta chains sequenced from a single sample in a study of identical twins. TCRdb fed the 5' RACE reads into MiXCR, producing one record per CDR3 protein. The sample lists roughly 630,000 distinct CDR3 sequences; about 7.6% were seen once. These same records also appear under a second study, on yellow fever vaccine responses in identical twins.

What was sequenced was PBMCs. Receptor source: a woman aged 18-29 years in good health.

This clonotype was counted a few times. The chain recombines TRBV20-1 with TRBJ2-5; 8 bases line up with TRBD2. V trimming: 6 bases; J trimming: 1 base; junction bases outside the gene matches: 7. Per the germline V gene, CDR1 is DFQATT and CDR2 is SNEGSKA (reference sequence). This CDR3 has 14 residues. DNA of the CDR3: TGCAGTGCCCAGCGGGGGAATAGCCAAGAGACCCAGTACTTC. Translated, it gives CSAQRGNSQETQYF.

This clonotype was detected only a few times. CDR3 sequence: CASSFVEGEQYF. The DNA for the CDR3 is TGCGCCAGCAGTTTTGTCGAAGGCGAGCAGTACTTC. The gene calls are TRBV5-1 and TRBJ2-7; no clear D gene. V shed 5 bases and J shed 6 bases, with 12 bases lying between them. Looked up from germline, CDR1 is SGHRS and CDR2 is YFSETQ. This CDR3 has 12 residues.

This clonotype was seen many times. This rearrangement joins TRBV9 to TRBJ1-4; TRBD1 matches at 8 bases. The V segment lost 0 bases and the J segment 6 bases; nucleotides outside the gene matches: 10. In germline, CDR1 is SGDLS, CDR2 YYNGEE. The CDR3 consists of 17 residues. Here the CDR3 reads CASSVGGQGLSDEKLFF. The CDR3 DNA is TGTGCCAGCAGCGTAGGTGGACAGGGTCTTTCGGATGAAAAACTGTTTTTT.

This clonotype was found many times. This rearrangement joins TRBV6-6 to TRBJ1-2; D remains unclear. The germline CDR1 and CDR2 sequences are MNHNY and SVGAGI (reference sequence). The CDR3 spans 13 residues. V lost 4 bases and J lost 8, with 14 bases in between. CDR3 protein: CASSSWEQEGYTF. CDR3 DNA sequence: TGTGCCAGCAGTTCATGGGAACAAGAGGGCTACACCTTC.

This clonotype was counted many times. The chain's CDR3 is CASSVDSNSPLHF. DNA for the CDR3: TGCGCCAGCAGCGTGGACAGTAATTCACCCCTCCACTTT. The V and J genes are TRBV5-1 and TRBJ1-6; D is possibly TRBD1 (6 bases). Germline V CDR1 and CDR2: SGHRS, YFSETQ. Trimming stripped 4 bases from V and 6 bases from J, with 8 bases between. The CDR3 runs to 13 residues.

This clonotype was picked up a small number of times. The CDR3: CASSASGQGTVYGYTF. As DNA, the CDR3 is TGTGCCAGCAGCGCATCCGGACAGGGAACGGTCTATGGCTACACCTTC. The chain uses TRBV7-8 and TRBJ1-2; 8 bases align to TRBD1. The CDR3 covers 16 residues. V gave up 5 bases and J gave up 4 bases; unmatched junction bases: 12. The germline V gene has CDR1 SGHVS and CDR2 FQNEAQ.

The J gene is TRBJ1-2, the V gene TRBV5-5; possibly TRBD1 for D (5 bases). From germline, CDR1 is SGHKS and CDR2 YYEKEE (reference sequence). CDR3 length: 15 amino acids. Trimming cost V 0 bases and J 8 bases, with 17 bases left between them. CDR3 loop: CASSLDYPQGVGYTF. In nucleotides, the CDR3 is TGTGCCAGCAGCTTGGATTACCCGCAGGGTGTGGGCTACACCTTC.

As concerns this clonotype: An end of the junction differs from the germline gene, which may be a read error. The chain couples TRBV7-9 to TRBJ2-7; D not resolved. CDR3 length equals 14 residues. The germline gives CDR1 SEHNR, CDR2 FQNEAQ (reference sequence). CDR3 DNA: TGTGCCAGCAGCCTACCACCGACCTCCTACGGGCAGTACTTC. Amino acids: CASSLPPTSYGQYF.

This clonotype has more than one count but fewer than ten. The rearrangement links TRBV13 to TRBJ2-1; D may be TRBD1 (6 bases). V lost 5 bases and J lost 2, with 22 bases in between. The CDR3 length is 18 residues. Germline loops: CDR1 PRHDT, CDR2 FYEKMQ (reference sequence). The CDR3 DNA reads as TGTGCCAGCAGCGCCCGCATCACAGGGTGGGGACCCTACAATGAGCAGTTCTTC. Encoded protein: CASSARITGWGPYNEQFF.

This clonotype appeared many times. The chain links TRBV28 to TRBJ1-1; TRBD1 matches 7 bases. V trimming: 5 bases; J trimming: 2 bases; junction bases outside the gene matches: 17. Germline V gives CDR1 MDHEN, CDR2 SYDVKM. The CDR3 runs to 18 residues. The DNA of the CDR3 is TGTGCCAGCAGTCGACAGGGAAGTTGGGGCACCAATAACACTGAAGCTTTCTTT. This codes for CASSRQGSWGTNNTEAFF.

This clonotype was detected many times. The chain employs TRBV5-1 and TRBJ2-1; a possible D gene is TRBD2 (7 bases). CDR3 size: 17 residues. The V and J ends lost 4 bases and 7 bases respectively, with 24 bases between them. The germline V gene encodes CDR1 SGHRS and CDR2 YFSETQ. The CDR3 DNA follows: TGCGCCAGCAGCCTGACGACTAGCCGGGGGGCCGGAAATGAGCAGTTCTTC. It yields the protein CASSLTTSRGAGNEQFF.

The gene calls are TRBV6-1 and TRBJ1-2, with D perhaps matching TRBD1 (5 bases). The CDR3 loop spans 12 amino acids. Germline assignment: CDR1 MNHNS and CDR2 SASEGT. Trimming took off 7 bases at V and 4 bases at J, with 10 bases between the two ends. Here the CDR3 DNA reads TGTGCCAGCAAGATGGGGACCTATGGCTACACCTTC. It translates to CASKMGTYGYTF.

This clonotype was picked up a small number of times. The CDR3 nucleotides read TGTGCCATCAGTAGGCGGGCTGGTGAAGAGACCCAGTACTTC. Translation: CAISRRAGEETQYF. The gene calls are TRBV10-3 and TRBJ2-5; the D gene is possibly TRBD2 (5 bases). Trimming removed 5 bases from V and 3 bases from J, with 13 bases in between. The CDR3 is 14 residues long. Germline loops: CDR1 ENHRY, CDR2 SYGVKD.

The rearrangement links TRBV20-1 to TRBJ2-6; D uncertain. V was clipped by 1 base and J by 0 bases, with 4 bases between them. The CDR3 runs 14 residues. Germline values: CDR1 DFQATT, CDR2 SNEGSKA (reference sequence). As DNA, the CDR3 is TGCAGTGCTAGAGGCTCCTCTGGGGCCAACGTCCTGACTTTC. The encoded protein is CSARGSSGANVLTF.

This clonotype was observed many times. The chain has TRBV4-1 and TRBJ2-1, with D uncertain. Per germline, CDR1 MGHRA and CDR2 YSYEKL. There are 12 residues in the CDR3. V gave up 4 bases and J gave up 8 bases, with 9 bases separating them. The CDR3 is CASSRIGDEQFF. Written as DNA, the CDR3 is TGCGCCAGCAGCCGGATAGGCGATGAGCAGTTCTTC.

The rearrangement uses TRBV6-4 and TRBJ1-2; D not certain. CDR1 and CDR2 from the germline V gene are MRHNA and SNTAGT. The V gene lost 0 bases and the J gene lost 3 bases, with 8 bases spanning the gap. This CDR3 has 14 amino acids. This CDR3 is CASSDSMTDYGYTF. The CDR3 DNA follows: TGTGCCAGCAGTGACTCGATGACCGACTATGGCTACACCTTC.

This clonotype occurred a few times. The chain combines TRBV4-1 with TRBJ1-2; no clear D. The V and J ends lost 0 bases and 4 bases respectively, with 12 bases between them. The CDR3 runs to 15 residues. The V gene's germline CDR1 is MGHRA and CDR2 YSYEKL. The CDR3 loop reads CASSQEEGLRYGYTF. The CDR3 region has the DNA TGCGCCAGCAGCCAAGAAGAAGGACTCCGCTATGGCTACACCTTC.

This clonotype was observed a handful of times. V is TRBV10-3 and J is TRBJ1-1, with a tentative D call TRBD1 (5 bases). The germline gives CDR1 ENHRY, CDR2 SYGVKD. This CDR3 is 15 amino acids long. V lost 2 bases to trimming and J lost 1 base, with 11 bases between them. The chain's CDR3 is CAISERGTKNTEAFF. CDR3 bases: TGTGCCATCAGTGAGAGAGGGACCAAGAACACTGAAGCTTTCTTT.

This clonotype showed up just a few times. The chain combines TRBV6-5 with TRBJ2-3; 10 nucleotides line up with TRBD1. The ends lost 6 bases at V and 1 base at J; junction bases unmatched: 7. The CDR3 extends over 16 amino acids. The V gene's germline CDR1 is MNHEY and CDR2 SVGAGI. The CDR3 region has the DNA TGTGCCAGCAGCTACGGACAGGGGGGACGCACAGATACGCAGTATTTT. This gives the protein CASSYGQGGRTDTQYF.

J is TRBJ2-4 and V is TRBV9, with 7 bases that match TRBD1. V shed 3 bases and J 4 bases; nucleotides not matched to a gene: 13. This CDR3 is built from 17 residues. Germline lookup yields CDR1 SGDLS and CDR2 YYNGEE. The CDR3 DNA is TGTGCCAGCAGCGCCCAAGCGACAGGGCCAACGAAAAACATTCAGTACTTC. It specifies CASSAQATGPTKNIQYF.

This chain's CDR3 is CASSPGTSGSRYEQYF. The CDR3 DNA is TGTGCCAGCAGCCCGGGGACTAGCGGGAGTAGGTACGAGCAGTACTTC. The chain joins TRBV7-8 to TRBJ2-7; 14 bases line up with TRBD2. The CDR3 runs 16 residues. In germline, CDR1 is SGHVS, CDR2 FQNEAQ. Trimming at V came to 5 bases and at J to 4 bases, leaving 7 bases not matched to a gene.